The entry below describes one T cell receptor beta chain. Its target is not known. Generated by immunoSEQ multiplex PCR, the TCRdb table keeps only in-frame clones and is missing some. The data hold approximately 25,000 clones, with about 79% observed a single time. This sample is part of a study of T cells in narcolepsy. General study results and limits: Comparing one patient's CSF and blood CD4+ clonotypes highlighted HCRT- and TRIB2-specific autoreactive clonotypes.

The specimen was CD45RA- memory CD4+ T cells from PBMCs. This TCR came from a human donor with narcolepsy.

The CDR3 is CASSPSVWDRLYF. The DNA of the CDR3 is TGCGCCAGCAGCCCCAGCGTTTGGGATCGTCTGTACTTC. The chain combines TRBV5-1 with TRBJ2-7; D is unresolved. V was trimmed by 4 bases and J by 12 bases, leaving 20 bases between them. The CDR3 contains 13 residues. Germline V CDR1 and CDR2: SGHRS, YFSETQ.